This entry describes one TCR beta chain. What it binds is not known. Nominal health characterized the donors when sampled, though unrecorded immune exposures were likely. Trimming cost V 3 bases and J 1 base; bases outside gene matches: 5. This CDR3 is 17 amino acids long. Germline values: CDR1 ENHRY, CDR2 SYGVKD. The data are from a study of cytomegalovirus exposure and HLA in healthy donors. Study-wide points: Overall, approximately 150 TCR beta chains were annotated as cytomegalovirus-associated. Most sequenced TCRs were rare (though some public TCRs occurred in many donors). By HLA locus, TCR association rates varied in a later analysis, with DRB1 showing the most and HLA-C the fewest.

The PCR ran on 60 Vbeta and 13 Jbeta primers. Generated by immunoSEQ multiplex PCR, the TCRdb table keeps only in-frame clones and is missing some. Among under 100,000 clones listed, about four fifths were seen once. The sample taken for sequencing was PBMCs. This receptor was identified in a human donor in good health. The chain carries TRBV10-3 and TRBJ2-6; 8 nucleotides line up with TRBD1. The chain's CDR3 is CAISEQGEGSGANVLTF. Written as DNA, the CDR3 is TGTGCCATCAGTGAACAGGGGGAAGGTTCTGGGGCCAACGTCCTGACTTTC.